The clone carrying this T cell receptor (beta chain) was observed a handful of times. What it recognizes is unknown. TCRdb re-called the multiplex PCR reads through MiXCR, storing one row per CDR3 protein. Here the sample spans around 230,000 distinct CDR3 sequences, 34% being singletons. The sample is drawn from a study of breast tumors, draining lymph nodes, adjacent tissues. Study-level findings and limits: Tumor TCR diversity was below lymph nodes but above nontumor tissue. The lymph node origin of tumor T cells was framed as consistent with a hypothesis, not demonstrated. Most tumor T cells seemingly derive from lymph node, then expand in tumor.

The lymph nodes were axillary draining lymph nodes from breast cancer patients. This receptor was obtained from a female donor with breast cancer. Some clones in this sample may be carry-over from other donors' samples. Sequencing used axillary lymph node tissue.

The CDR3 nucleotides are TGTGCCAGCAGCCCTTCCCTTGGACAGGGGAGGTACGAGCAGTACTTC. Amino acids: CASSPSLGQGRYEQYF. V gene TRBV12-3 or TRBV12-4 combines with J gene TRBJ2-7; TRBD1 aligns across 9 bases. This CDR3 comprises 16 residues. V dropped 6 bases and J dropped 4; count of bases not matched to a gene: 13.